What follows describes a single T cell receptor beta chain. With 5 bases removed from V and 5 bases from J, the gap between germline ends came to 21 bases. The CDR3 sequence is 17 residues long. The germline CDR1 and CDR2 sequences are ENHRY and SYGVKD. The data belong to a study of blood T cell repertoires in COVID-19. Study summary: The samples span acute and convalescent COVID-19 from the United States, Italy and Spain.

Clones were read by immunoSEQ multiplex PCR, and TCRdb kept only the in-frame ones, dropping some. The sample has 140,000 or so clones, over 70% seen once. The sequencing input was peripheral blood. This TCR was recovered from a woman in her fifties or sixties with acute or convalescent COVID-19. The chain has TRBV10-3 and TRBJ1-4; possible D gene TRBD1, 5 bases. CDR3 residues: CAISPGPKPGVNEKLFF. DNA for the CDR3: TGTGCCATCAGTCCTGGGCCGAAACCGGGGGTGAATGAAAAACTGTTTTTT.